The entry below gives a single TCR beta chain sequence along with its context. Its antigen is currently not known. This sequence may be a read error, since a much larger clone differs from it by one base. Donors were 30 to 45 systemically healthy Caucasian individuals from Russia aged roughly 6 to 90 years. Ten milliliters of peripheral blood were drawn from each donor into EDTA-treated Vacutainer tubes. Ficoll-Paque density-gradient centrifugation was used to isolate PBMCs, with at least 7 million per sample. Trizol reagent was used to extract total RNA from PBMCs, with at least 5.5 micrograms per sample. Naive CD45RAhigh/CD27high T cell percentages were measured by flow cytometry on a PBMC aliquot from every donor. To prepare the library, 5' RACE was applied. For sequencing, an Illumina HiSeq 2500 was employed. A second PCR of roughly 7 to 11 cycles was performed with a sample-barcoded 5' primer and a J-beta primer mix. Each TCR beta cDNA molecule received a unique molecular identifier from a template-switch 5' adaptor carrying 12 random nucleotides. Each sample yielded at least 2.5 million CDR3-containing paired-end reads. First-strand cDNA synthesis was performed from all RNA using the Mint cDNA synthesis kit, with priming by a TRBC-specific oligonucleotide. Following uracil-DNA glycosylase treatment, all cDNA underwent a first 18-cycle PCR with the universal primers M1SS and BC2_uni_R. The study's processing was this. Normalization of each sample was performed by random selection of 1 million high-quality reads, each carrying a distinct molecular identifier. Instead of being binned into consensus sequences, reads that shared molecular identifiers were thrown out. MiTCR, with a Q25 quality threshold and the strictest error-elimination algorithm, was used for CDR3 identification, clonotype clustering and error correction. A nonparametric unseen species model with Euler transformation was used to estimate a lower bound on total TCR beta diversity. TCRdb redid the processing of the public reads, applying fastp at Q25 and MiXCR, and retained in-frame beta chains. Rows with a matching CDR3 protein are joined into one entry that keeps the most common DNA and genes. None of the V and J calls come from the authors' own analysis; TCRdb made them. This sample lists 1 million to 1.2 million distinct CDR3 sequences; around two fifths were detected once. The top ten clonotypes cover roughly 13% of the sample.

These data come from a study of blood T cells in healthy people across ages (dated by TCRdb to the mid-2010s). About the study as a whole: In model experiments, template switching captured about one uniquely barcoded TCR beta cDNA molecule for every two T cells. Donors of different ages were randomly distributed across sequencing lanes to avoid experimental bias. Donors were grouped into four age groups: young (average roughly 15 years), middle-aged (under 40), aged (over 55) and long-lived (about 89). Using deep sequencing normalized with unique cDNA molecular identifiers, the study measured how TCR beta repertoire diversity changes with age. The study analyzed two additional independent replicas of 1 million unique cDNA reads from the same blood draw for two donors, one aged 18 to 30 and one aged 80 or older. General findings and caveats noted by the study authors: Estimates of total diversity based on one million sequenced T cells were considered lower bounds and underestimates. Because donor CMV infection status was unknown, age-related changes in expanded clonotypes were potentially confounded. Observed TCR beta diversity correlated strongly with the percentage of naive T cells measured by flow cytometry. Because profiling used bulk unsorted PBMCs, naive and antigen-experienced compartments could not be compared conclusively. The long-lived group showed more naive CD4+ T cells, fewer expanded clones and increased TCR diversity than the aged group, suggesting age selection. Observed TCR beta diversity per million T cells fell roughly linearly with age, and a significant reduction was already apparent by age about 43.

The CDR3, cysteine through phenylalanine, is 10 amino acids long. Just the 30-base CDR3 DNA is kept, in frame starting at base 1. Relative to germline, V is 11 bases shorter and J is 4 bases shorter, with 8 bases between their ends. Taken from the germline V gene, the CDR1 and CDR2 loops are ENHRY and SYGVKD. Sample: blood. This receptor was obtained from a man younger than 30 in good health. The chain is made from TRBV10-3 and TRBJ2-5; the D gene is not confidently resolved. The CDR3 protein: CAVGPETQYF. The base sequence is TGTGCCGTCGGGCCAGAGACCCAGTACTTC.